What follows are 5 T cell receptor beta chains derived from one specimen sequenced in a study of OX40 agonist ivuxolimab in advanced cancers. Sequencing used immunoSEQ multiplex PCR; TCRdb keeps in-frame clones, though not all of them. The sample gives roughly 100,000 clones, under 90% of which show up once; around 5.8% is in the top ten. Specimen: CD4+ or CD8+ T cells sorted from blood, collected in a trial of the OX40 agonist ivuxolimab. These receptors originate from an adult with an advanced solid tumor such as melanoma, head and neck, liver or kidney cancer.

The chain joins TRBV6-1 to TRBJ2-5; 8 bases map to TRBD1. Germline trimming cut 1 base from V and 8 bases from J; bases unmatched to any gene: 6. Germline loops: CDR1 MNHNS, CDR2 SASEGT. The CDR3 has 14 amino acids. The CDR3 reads CASSEDRGEKTQYF. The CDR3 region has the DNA TGTGCCAGCAGTGAAGACAGGGGGGAGAAAACCCAGTACTTC.

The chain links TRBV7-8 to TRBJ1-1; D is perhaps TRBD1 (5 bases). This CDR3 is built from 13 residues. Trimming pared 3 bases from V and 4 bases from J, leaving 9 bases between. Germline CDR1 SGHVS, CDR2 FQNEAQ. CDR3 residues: CASSLGGSTEAFF. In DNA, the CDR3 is TGTGCCAGCAGCTTGGGGGGGTCCACTGAAGCTTTCTTT. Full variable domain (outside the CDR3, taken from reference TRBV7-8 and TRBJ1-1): GAGVSQSPRYKVAKRGQDVALRCDPISGHVSLFWYQQALGQGPEFLTYFQNEAQLDKSGLPSDRFFAERPEGSVSTLKIQRTQQEDSAVYLCASSLGGSTEAFFGQGTRLTVV.

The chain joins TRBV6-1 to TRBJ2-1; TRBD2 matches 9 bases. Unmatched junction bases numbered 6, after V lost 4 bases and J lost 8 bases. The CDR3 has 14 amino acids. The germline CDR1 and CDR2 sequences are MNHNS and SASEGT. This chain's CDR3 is CASSAGTSSDEQFF. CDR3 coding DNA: TGTGCCAGCAGTGCCGGGACTAGCAGCGATGAGCAGTTCTTC.

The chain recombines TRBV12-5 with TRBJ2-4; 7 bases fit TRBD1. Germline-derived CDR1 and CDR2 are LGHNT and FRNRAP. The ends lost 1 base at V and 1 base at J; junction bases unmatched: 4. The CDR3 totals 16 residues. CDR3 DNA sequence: TGTGCTAGTGGTTTGGGGACAGGTCGGGCCAAAAACATTCAGTACTTC. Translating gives CASGLGTGRAKNIQYF.

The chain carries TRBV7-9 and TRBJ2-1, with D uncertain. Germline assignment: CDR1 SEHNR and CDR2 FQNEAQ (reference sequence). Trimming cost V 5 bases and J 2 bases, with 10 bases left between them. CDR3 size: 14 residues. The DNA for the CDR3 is TGTGCCAGCAGCCCCATCGGGCCCTACAATGAGCAGTTCTTC. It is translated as CASSPIGPYNEQFF. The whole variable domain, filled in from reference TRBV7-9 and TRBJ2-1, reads DTGVSQNPRHKITKRGQNVTFRCDPISEHNRLYWYRQTLGQGPEFLTYFQNEAQLEKSRLLSDRFSAERPKGSFSTLEIQRTEQGDSAMYLCASSPIGPYNEQFFGPGTRLTVL.